The 16 T cell receptor beta chains below come from one sample, sequenced in a study of T-cell memory formation after mild COVID-19. MiXCR, run by TCRdb on the 5' RACE reads, gives a single entry per CDR3 protein. The sample carries approximately 570,000 distinct CDR3 sequences, under 20% recorded once. Sequencing was performed on PBMCs or a T cell subset sorted from them (not recorded which). Receptors originate from an adult woman who had mild COVID-19 (a few samples of this study predate the infection). Cell type and time point are not known.

This clonotype was found many times. The chain links TRBV4-2 to TRBJ1-4; the D gene is possibly TRBD1 (6 bases). This CDR3 is built from 16 residues. Germline V CDR1 and CDR2: LGHNA, YNFKEQ. Trimming shortened V by 0 bases and J by 7 bases, and 15 bases separated the two germline ends. The CDR3 bases are TGTGCCAGCAGCCAAGACCCGACGGGGGGCGGTGAAAAACTGTTTTTT. It specifies CASSQDPTGGGEKLFF.

This chain joins TRBV7-3 and TRBJ2-2, with D possibly being TRBD1 (5 bases). Trimming cost V 4 bases and J 2 bases, with 8 bases left between them. The length of the CDR3 is 14 residues. CDR1 and CDR2 (germline): SGHTA, FQGTGA. CDR3 in amino acids: CASSSDRNTGELFF. CDR3 coding DNA: TGTGCCAGCAGCTCCGACAGAAACACCGGGGAGCTGTTTTTT.

The chain carries TRBV2 and TRBJ1-4, with 7 bases identical to TRBD1. CDR1 SNHLY and CDR2 FYNNEI come from the germline V gene. The trim removed 6 bases at V and 7 bases at J, leaving 17 bases unmatched. The CDR3 is 17 amino acids. The CDR3 nucleotides are TGTGCCAGCAGCCAAAGGACAGGCAACCCCTCGGGTGAAAAACTGTTTTTT. It is translated as CASSQRTGNPSGEKLFF.

This clonotype has more than one count but fewer than ten. V gene TRBV20-1 combines with J gene TRBJ2-1; 14 bases line up with TRBD2. Germline lookup yields CDR1 DFQATT and CDR2 SNEGSKA (reference sequence). Trimming took 1 base from V and 7 from J; bases not matched to a gene: 9. The CDR3 contains 17 residues. CDR3: CSARVSGTSGGLNEQFF. CDR3 coding DNA: TGCAGTGCTAGAGTTTCCGGGACTAGCGGGGGTTTAAATGAGCAGTTCTTC.

This clonotype was counted a few times. This chain connects TRBV6-2 or TRBV6-3 to TRBJ2-7, with 11 bases fitting TRBD2. Germline CDR1 and CDR2: MNHEY and SVGEGT. V trimming: 5 bases; J trimming: 3 bases; junction bases outside the gene matches: 3. This CDR3 comprises 14 residues. The CDR3 is CASSRTSGFYEQYF. CDR3 in DNA: TGTGCCAGCAGTCGGACTAGCGGGTTCTACGAGCAGTACTTC.

In DNA, the CDR3 is TGTGCCAGCAGCTTCCACGGGAGCAGTAATGAGCAGTTCTTC. Translating it yields CASSFHGSSNEQFF. This sequence joins TRBV11-3 and TRBJ2-1, with a weak D call TRBD2 (6 bases). V was trimmed by 3 bases and J by 7 bases, leaving 13 bases between them. CDR3 length: 14 residues. CDR1 SGHNT and CDR2 YENEEA come from the germline V gene.

The table lists this clonotype with many counts. In nucleotides, the CDR3 is TGCGCCAGCAGCCGACCGGGACAGGGCGACACCGGGGAGCTGTTTTTT. Its protein product is CASSRPGQGDTGELFF. This chain connects TRBV4-1 to TRBJ2-2; TRBD1 matches 9 bases. Trimming at V came to 4 bases and at J to 3 bases, leaving 6 bases not matched to a gene. The CDR3 consists of 16 residues. Germline CDR1 is MGHRA and CDR2 is YSYEKL.

This clonotype occurred a few times. DNA for the CDR3: TGCGCCAGCAGCCAAAGGGACTCCTACGAGCAGTACTTC. This encodes CASSQRDSYEQYF. The chain links TRBV4-1 to TRBJ2-7; D remains ambiguous. The CDR3 runs 13 residues. The V gene's germline CDR1 is MGHRA and CDR2 YSYEKL. V dropped 2 bases and J dropped 0 bases, with 5 bases sitting between them.

The genes are TRBV4-3 and TRBJ2-3; D might be TRBD2 (5 bases). The V gene's germline CDR1 is LGHNA and CDR2 YSLEER. CDR3 size: 18 residues. V was pared by 1 base and J by 3 bases, with 20 bases between. CDR3 in DNA: TGCGCCAGCAGCCAAGTTTCGGACTGGCCCAAGCTTACAGATACGCAGTATTTT. Its protein is CASSQVSDWPKLTDTQYF.

The rearrangement links TRBV10-3 to TRBJ2-4; D gene ambiguous. Trimming removed 2 bases at V and 1 base at J, with 12 bases between. The CDR3 spans 16 residues. Germline V gene data show CDR1 as ENHRY and CDR2 as SYGVKD. CDR3 in DNA: TGTGCCATCAGTGAGGGGCTGGGTATGGCCAAAAACATTCAGTACTTC. Amino acids: CAISEGLGMAKNIQYF.

This clonotype was picked up a small number of times. V usage is TRBV6-5 and J usage is TRBJ1-2, with 8 positions matching TRBD1. Germline loops: CDR1 MNHEY, CDR2 SVGAGI. The CDR3 is made up of 15 amino acids. The junction had 6 bases not matched to a gene; V was cut back by 0 bases and J by 6 bases. The CDR3 sequence: CASSYSTGGRDGYTF. For the CDR3, the DNA is TGTGCCAGCAGTTACTCCACAGGGGGTAGGGATGGCTACACCTTC.

This clonotype has only one observation. The chain combines TRBV5-6 with TRBJ2-5; 13 bases line up with TRBD2. The V and J ends lost 2 bases and 5 bases, in that order; junction bases with no gene match: 3. From germline, CDR1 is SGHDT and CDR2 YYEEEE. This CDR3 spans 15 amino acids. The CDR3 here is CASSLGLAGDETQYF. In DNA form, the CDR3 reads TGTGCCAGCAGCTTAGGACTAGCGGGGGATGAGACCCAGTACTTC.

V gene TRBV5-6 combines with J gene TRBJ2-2; 9 bases fit TRBD2. The CDR3 runs 15 residues. With V trimmed by 4 bases and J by 5 bases, 6 bases remained unmatched. Germline loops: CDR1 SGHDT, CDR2 YYEEEE. CDR3 protein: CASSRGGAWTGELFF. The CDR3 DNA reads TGTGCCAGCAGCCGCGGGGGGGCGTGGACCGGGGAGCTGTTTTTT.

This clonotype was recorded at least ten times. The chain couples TRBV6-6 to TRBJ2-5; D call uncertain. Germline CDR1 reads MNHNY; CDR2 reads SVGAGI (reference sequence). Trimming cost V 2 bases and J 0 bases, with 7 bases left between them. The CDR3 consists of 14 residues. CDR3 sequence (DNA): TGTGCCAGCAGTTACGAGCTATACCAAGAGACCCAGTACTTC. It is translated as CASSYELYQETQYF.

This clonotype was detected a few times. This chain links TRBV7-9 with TRBJ1-2; D perhaps matches TRBD1 (5 bases). Trimming cost V 1 base and J 2 bases, with 11 bases left between them. The CDR3 loop spans 15 amino acids. Germline CDR1 is SEHNR and CDR2 is FQNEAQ (reference sequence). This CDR3 reads CASSLGREMNYGYTF. The DNA of the CDR3 is TGTGCCAGCAGCTTAGGCAGGGAGATGAACTATGGCTACACCTTC.

This clonotype was detected a few times. The chain recombines TRBV20-1 with TRBJ2-7; D uncertain. Trimming took 7 bases from V and 6 from J, leaving 10 bases between them. This CDR3 has 10 amino acids. CDR1 and CDR2 from the germline V gene are DFQATT and SNEGSKA (reference sequence). The DNA for the CDR3 is TGCAGTGTAGGAGTCCTCGAGCAGTACTTC. Amino acids: CSVGVLEQYF.